This is a list of T cell receptor beta chains from one sample in a study of control samples from healthy donors and cancer patients. Only in-frame clones appear in the TCRdb table, and some are missing; sequencing was by immunoSEQ multiplex PCR. The sample has more than 95,000 clones, 80% to 90% seen once. What was sequenced was blood. Receptor source: a woman aged 45-65 years in good health. Both conserved end residues are part of each CDR3. Fields, in order: CDR3 protein, CDR3 DNA, D gene, J gene, clone size, V gene. D genes are given only for firm matches. Only some rows state a clone size, as once, few, many or a class for expanded clones.

cdr3_aa: CASSRTGANSPLHF; cdr3_nt: TGTGCCAGTAGTAGAACAGGGGCTAATTCACCCCTCCACTTT; d_call: TRBD1; j_call: TRBJ1-6; clone_size: .; v_call: TRBV19
cdr3_aa: CASSYGRIYEQYF; cdr3_nt: TGTGCCAGCAGTTACGGGCGAATCTACGAGCAGTACTTC; d_call: .; j_call: TRBJ2-7; clone_size: .; v_call: TRBV6-6
cdr3_aa: CASSLSTHETQYF; cdr3_nt: TGTGCCAGCAGCTTATCTACTCATGAGACCCAGTACTTC; d_call: .; j_call: TRBJ2-5; clone_size: .; v_call: TRBV7-6
cdr3_aa: CASSQGEGGTYEQYF; cdr3_nt: TGCGCCAGCAGCCAAGGTGAAGGGGGAACCTACGAGCAGTACTTC; d_call: .; j_call: TRBJ2-7; clone_size: .; v_call: TRBV4-3
cdr3_aa: CASSFRGKLRYNEQFF; cdr3_nt: TGTGCCAGCAGCTTTCGTGGGAAATTAAGATACAATGAGCAGTTCTTC; d_call: .; j_call: TRBJ2-1; clone_size: .; v_call: TRBV5-6
cdr3_aa: CASSQQGRGEKLFF; cdr3_nt: TGTGCCAGCAGTCAACAGGGGCGAGGGGAAAAACTGTTTTTT; d_call: TRBD1; j_call: TRBJ1-4; clone_size: .; v_call: TRBV27
cdr3_aa: CASSEGGLAGDNEQFF; cdr3_nt: TGTGCCAGCAGTGAGGGGGGCCTAGCGGGAGACAATGAGCAGTTCTTC; d_call: TRBD2; j_call: TRBJ2-1; clone_size: once; v_call: TRBV6-1
cdr3_aa: CASTAPEGSTDTQYF; cdr3_nt: TGTGCCAGCACCGCACCTGAGGGAAGCACAGATACGCAGTATTTT; d_call: .; j_call: TRBJ2-3; clone_size: .; v_call: TRBV9
cdr3_aa: CASSLASRYANYGYTF; cdr3_nt: TGTGCCAGCAGCTTAGCCTCCAGATACGCTAACTATGGCTACACCTTC; d_call: .; j_call: TRBJ1-2; clone_size: .; v_call: TRBV7-2
cdr3_aa: CASSLYAPSSGGAIEETQYF; cdr3_nt: TGTGCCAGCAGTTTATACGCACCCTCTAGCGGGGGGGCAATTGAGGAGACCCAGTACTTC; d_call: TRBD2; j_call: TRBJ2-5; clone_size: .; v_call: TRBV28
cdr3_aa: CASSLGSSLVGEQFF; cdr3_nt: TGTGCCAGCAGCTTAGGGTCTAGTTTAGTGGGTGAGCAGTTCTTC; d_call: .; j_call: TRBJ2-1; clone_size: .; v_call: TRBV7-2
cdr3_aa: CASSLETGTSFF; cdr3_nt: TGTGCCAGCAGCTTAGAGACGGGGACTAGTTTCTTC; d_call: TRBD2; j_call: TRBJ2-1; clone_size: .; v_call: TRBV7-9
cdr3_aa: CASSSRRYEQYF; cdr3_nt: TGTGCCAGCAGTTCTCGTCGCTACGAGCAGTACTTC; d_call: .; j_call: TRBJ2-7; clone_size: .; v_call: TRBV28
cdr3_aa: CASSVQGSNYGYTF; cdr3_nt: TGTGCCAGCAGCGTACAGGGTTCTAACTATGGCTACACCTTC; d_call: .; j_call: TRBJ1-2; clone_size: .; v_call: TRBV7-9